The TCR beta chain described here comes from a study of early T cells in non-severe SARS-CoV-2 infection. Study overall: It was bulk RNA from unsorted whole blood that was sequenced, and the chains were unpaired.

Findings and caveats of the study: In VDJdb matching, anti-spike CD8 responses were favored while private and CD4 specificities went missing.

Unique molecular identifiers were added to individual cDNA molecules. TCRdb passed the 5' RACE reads through MiXCR, listing each CDR3 protein once. The sample holds over 85,000 distinct CDR3 sequences, about 15% seen once. This clonotype was detected a few times. Its antigen remains unidentified. V was clipped by 1 base and J by 13 bases, with 17 bases between them. Germline CDR1 reads DFQATT; CDR2 reads SNEGSKA (reference sequence). The CDR3 length is 13 residues. The chain couples TRBV20-1 to TRBJ2-1; D might be TRBD2 (6 bases). The TCR sequence derives from an adult who was a healthcare worker with PCR-confirmed SARS-CoV-2 infection or an uninfected control (not recorded which). Source material: whole blood. The CDR3 DNA is TGCAGTGCTAGAGGGGAGGACCGTTCGGGACAGTTCTTC. Residues: CSARGEDRSGQFF.